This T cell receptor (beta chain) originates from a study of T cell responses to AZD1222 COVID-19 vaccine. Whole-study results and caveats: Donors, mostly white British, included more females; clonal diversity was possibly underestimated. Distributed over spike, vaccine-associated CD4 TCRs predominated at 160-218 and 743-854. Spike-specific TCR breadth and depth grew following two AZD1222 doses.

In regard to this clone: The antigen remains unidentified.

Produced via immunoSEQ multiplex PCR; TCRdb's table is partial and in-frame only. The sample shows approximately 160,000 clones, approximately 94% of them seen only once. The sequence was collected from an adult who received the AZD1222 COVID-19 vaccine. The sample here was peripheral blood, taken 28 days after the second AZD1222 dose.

CDR3 in DNA: TGCGCCAGCAGCCCCGAAACGCTTGTCGGCTATGGCTACACCTTC. It yields the protein CASSPETLVGYGYTF. The rearrangement uses TRBV4-1 and TRBJ1-2; D is unresolved. The germline V gene has CDR1 MGHRA and CDR2 YSYEKL. The CDR3 is 15 residues long. The V gene lost 4 bases and the J gene lost 4 bases, with 16 bases spanning the gap.